What follows are 10 T cell receptor beta chains derived from one specimen sequenced in a study of blood T cell repertoires in COVID-19. Only in-frame clones appear in the TCRdb table, and some are missing; sequencing was by immunoSEQ multiplex PCR. The table lists 300,000 to 350,000 clones, around 85% of them singletons. Sequencing was carried out using PBMCs or T cells enriched from blood (not recorded which). The receptors stem from a man younger than 40 who had recovered from COVID-19.

The chain recombines TRBV7-9 with TRBJ2-3, with 14 bases lining up with TRBD2. Per the germline V gene, CDR1 is SEHNR and CDR2 is FQNEAQ (reference sequence). V trimming: 6 bases; J trimming: 4 bases; junction bases outside the gene matches: 3. The CDR3 extends over 15 amino acids. The CDR3 DNA sequence: TGTGCCAGCAGTCTGACTAGCGGGGGGGCAGATACGCAGTATTTT. Its translation: CASSLTSGGADTQYF.

The chain combines TRBV5-4 with TRBJ2-7, with 8 bases aligning to TRBD2. Germline assignment: CDR1 SGHNT and CDR2 YYREEE (reference sequence). The CDR3 is 14 residues long. V lost 4 bases, J lost 4 bases, and 7 bases stayed unmatched. In nucleotides, the CDR3 is TGTGCCAGCAGCAGGGGACTAGGAGCTTACGAGCAGTACTTC. Residues: CASSRGLGAYEQYF.

The V gene is TRBV19, the J gene TRBJ1-1; no definite D call. CDR1 and CDR2 from the germline V gene are LNHDA and SQIVND (reference sequence). V lost 3 bases and J 0 bases, leaving 5 bases between the germline ends. This CDR3 has 13 residues. The CDR3, as DNA: TGTGCCAGTAGTATTTCCATGAACACTGAAGCTTTCTTT. This codes for CASSISMNTEAFF. The full variable domain, with the rest looked up from reference TRBV19 and TRBJ1-1, is DGGITQSPKYLFRKEGQNVTLSCEQNLNHDAMYWYRQDPGQGLRLIYYSQIVNDFQKGDIAEGYSVSREKKESFPLTVTSAQKNPTAFYLCASSISMNTEAFFGQGTRLTVV.

This clone showed up just once. This chain uses TRBV6-9 with TRBJ2-6, with D maybe TRBD1 (5 bases). CDR1 and CDR2 from the germline V gene are MNHGY and SVAAGI. The CDR3 loop spans 15 amino acids. V was pared by 6 bases and J by 1 base, with 10 bases between. CDR3 coding DNA: TGTGCCAGCAGGCACGACAGATCTGGGGCCAACGTCCTGACTTTC. Its translation is CASRHDRSGANVLTF.

The V call is TRBV5-1, the J call TRBJ2-2; a weak D match, TRBD2 (5 bases). CDR3 length: 14 residues. V was cut by 5 bases and J by 3 bases, with 11 bases left in between. Looked up from germline, CDR1 is SGHRS and CDR2 is YFSETQ. CDR3 in amino acids: CASSREMDTGELFF. The CDR3 DNA sequence: TGCGCCAGCAGTCGGGAAATGGACACCGGGGAGCTGTTTTTT.

This chain links TRBV4-2 with TRBJ1-2; TRBD1 matches 7 bases. Germline V CDR1 and CDR2: LGHNA, YNFKEQ. After removal of 3 bases from V and 2 bases from J, the junction contained 9 bases not matched to a gene. The CDR3 spans 16 residues. The CDR3 coding sequence is TGTGCCAGCAGCCAGGCCCCGGGACAGATAAACTATGGCTACACCTTC. This translates into CASSQAPGQINYGYTF.

This clone was detected only a few times. The chain carries TRBV3-1 (or the pseudogene TRBV3-2) and TRBJ2-5, with a possible D match to TRBD2 (7 bases). V was shortened by 3 bases and J by 5 bases, with 28 bases between the two germline ends. The CDR3 consists of 19 residues. Germline V lookup: CDR1 LGHDT, CDR2 YNNKEL (reference sequence). The CDR3 DNA sequence: TGTGCCAGCAGCCATTCTGCTCGGGGGGCCCGTCCGTTTCAGGAGACCCAGTACTTC. Translation gives CASSHSARGARPFQETQYF.

The chain carries TRBV19 and TRBJ1-2, with TRBD1 as a possible D gene (5 bases). CDR1 and CDR2 from the germline V gene are LNHDA and SQIVND (reference sequence). The CDR3 runs to 14 residues. V dropped 9 bases and J dropped 4 bases, with 18 bases sitting between them. The CDR3 DNA sequence: TGTGCCAGCCGGACGGGGCGGGGGATCTATGGCTACACCTTC. Translated: CASRTGRGIYGYTF.

This clone was seen just once. This rearrangement joins TRBV14 to TRBJ2-2; 7 bases align to TRBD2. V lost 1 base to trimming and J lost 0 bases; unmatched junction nucleotides: 2. Germline V gene lookup returns CDR1 SGHDN and CDR2 FVKESK. The CDR3 has 16 amino acids. The CDR3 region has the DNA TGTGCCAGCAGCCAAGGGGGAGGGGCGAACACCGGGGAGCTGTTTTTT. Translation gives CASSQGGGANTGELFF.

The J gene is TRBJ2-3, the V gene TRBV20-1; possibly TRBD2 for D (6 bases). Per the germline V gene, CDR1 is DFQATT and CDR2 is SNEGSKA (reference sequence). This CDR3 spans 15 amino acids. V was shortened by 3 bases and J by 4 bases, with 17 bases between the two germline ends. CDR3 protein: CSASKGTAPADTQYF. DNA of the CDR3: TGCAGTGCTAGTAAAGGGACTGCTCCGGCAGATACGCAGTATTTT.